These 14 T cell receptor beta chains originate from one sample sequenced in a study of blood T cell repertoires in COVID-19. The data were produced by immunoSEQ multiplex PCR, yet TCRdb's version contains in-frame clones alone and is incomplete. The table has 200,000 or so clones, roughly 85% seen once. The sequencing input was peripheral blood. The source is a woman aged 25 to 39 with acute or convalescent COVID-19.

The chain has TRBV3-1 (or the pseudogene TRBV3-2) and TRBJ2-6; 7 nucleotides agree with TRBD1. Germline CDR1 and CDR2: LGHDT and YNNKEL (reference sequence). The CDR3 is made up of 16 amino acids. V was clipped by 4 bases and J by 0 bases; unmatched bases: 3. The CDR3 region has the DNA TGTGCCAGCAGCCTGGGGACAGCCTCTGGGGCCAACGTCCTGACTTTC. Protein: CASSLGTASGANVLTF.

V usage is TRBV21-1 and J usage is TRBJ2-7; TRBD2, the table's D call, lacks a check against the DNA. TRBV21-1 is a pseudogene locus. The CDR3 length is 14 residues. The chain's CDR3 is CASSKEDWTYEQYF. CDR3 bases: TGTGCCAGCAGCAAAGAAGACTGGACCTACGAGCAGTACTTC.

The chain is built from TRBV27 and TRBJ1-1; D gene ambiguous. V lost 0 bases to trimming and J lost 5 bases, with 16 bases between them. Per germline, CDR1 MNHEY and CDR2 SMNVEV (reference sequence). The CDR3 consists of 16 residues. CDR3 amino acids: CASSLSSLAGRTEAFF. The CDR3, as DNA: TGTGCCAGCAGTTTATCGAGCTTAGCGGGGAGGACTGAAGCTTTCTTT.

This chain joins TRBV14 and TRBJ2-1, with TRBD2 matching 7 bases. This CDR3 has 13 residues. Germline V lookup: CDR1 SGHDN, CDR2 FVKESK. V lost 5 bases to trimming and J lost 2 bases; unmatched junction nucleotides: 0. The CDR3 bases are TGTGCCAGCAGCGGGGGGGCCTACAATGAGCAGTTCTTC. The encoded protein is CASSGGAYNEQFF.

A few counts support this clone. The chain has TRBV11-2 and TRBJ1-4; no firm D call. The CDR3 contains 15 residues. Germline V lookup: CDR1 SGHAT, CDR2 FQNNGV. With 1 base removed from V and 12 bases from J, the gap between germline ends came to 18 bases. CDR3 in DNA: TGTGCCAGCAGCTTAGGTCTATCAGCTTCGGGTGAACTGTTTTTT. This codes for CASSLGLSASGELFF.

The chain employs TRBV3-1 (or the pseudogene TRBV3-2) and TRBJ1-2, with 10 bases identical to TRBD1. The CDR3 spans 14 residues. V dropped 4 bases and J dropped 4; count of bases not matched to a gene: 3. The V gene's germline CDR1 is LGHDT and CDR2 YNNKEL (reference sequence). The CDR3 protein is CASSPGQGGYGYTF. CDR3 DNA sequence: TGTGCCAGCAGCCCTGGACAGGGGGGCTATGGCTACACCTTC.

This clone was observed once. The chain couples TRBV25-1 to TRBJ2-2; 9 bases line up with TRBD1. Germline V gene data show CDR1 as MGHDK and CDR2 as SYGVNS. The CDR3 runs to 14 residues. V was pared by 8 bases and J by 7 bases, with 8 bases of the junction left unmatched. CDR3 region: CASGLGQGGGELFF. The CDR3 DNA reads as TGTGCCAGCGGATTGGGACAGGGCGGCGGGGAGCTGTTTTTT.

This clone was detected a few times. The chain has TRBV20-1 and TRBJ1-5, with D possibly TRBD1 on 5 matching bases. This CDR3 has 17 residues. The germline gives CDR1 DFQATT, CDR2 SNEGSKA (reference sequence). V gave up 3 bases and J gave up 7 bases, with 25 bases separating them. The CDR3 is CSASLLGGGIGPQPQHF. As DNA, the CDR3 is TGCAGTGCTAGTCTCCTCGGGGGGGGAATTGGGCCCCAGCCCCAGCATTTT.

This rearrangement joins TRBV21-1 to TRBJ2-1; the table's D call of TRBD2 was not tested on the DNA. TRBV21-1 is reported as a pseudogene. This CDR3 contains 16 residues. CDR3 DNA: TGTGCCAGCCGGGCGTTTTCTAGCGGGAACTACAATGAGCAGTTCTTC. Encoded protein: CASRAFSSGNYNEQFF.

The rearrangement links TRBV13 to TRBJ1-5; D is possibly TRBD1 (6 bases). CDR3 length equals 13 residues. Deletions cut 5 bases from V and 7 bases from J, with 12 bases between. CDR1 and CDR2 (germline): PRHDT, FYEKMQ (reference sequence). The CDR3 reads CASSNRVEQPQHF. The CDR3 bases are TGTGCCAGCAGCAACAGGGTCGAACAGCCCCAGCATTTT.

The rearrangement joins TRBV6-2 or TRBV6-3 to TRBJ1-1; D uncertain. Looked up from germline, CDR1 is MNHEY and CDR2 is SVGEGT. The CDR3 is 14 residues long. Trimming shortened V by 0 bases and J by 3 bases, and 8 bases separated the two germline ends. The CDR3 DNA is TGTGCCAGCAGTTACTCCGTTTCCGACACTGAAGCTTTCTTT. This sequence encodes CASSYSVSDTEAFF.

This chain joins TRBV11-1 and TRBJ2-6; D unclear. The CDR3 covers 16 residues. CDR1 is SGHAT and CDR2 is FQDESV in the germline V gene (reference sequence). Trimming pared 5 bases from V and 0 bases from J, leaving 11 bases between. The chain's CDR3 is CASSIGDTSGANVLTF. The CDR3 DNA follows: TGTGCCAGCAGCATTGGCGACACCTCTGGGGCCAACGTCCTGACTTTC.

V and J are TRBV19 and TRBJ1-2; 9 nucleotides match TRBD1. Trimming cost V 5 bases and J 8 bases; bases outside gene matches: 3. This CDR3 has 12 amino acids. CDR1 is LNHDA, CDR2 SQIVND, per germline (reference sequence). CDR3 sequence (DNA): TGTGCCAGTAGTCCGGACAGGGGAGGCTACACCTTC. Residues: CASSPDRGGYTF.

This sequence joins TRBV2 and TRBJ2-5, with TRBD2 matching over 10 bases. After removal of 6 bases from V and 4 bases from J, the junction contained 8 bases not matched to a gene. The CDR3 length is 15 residues. Germline CDR1 reads SNHLY; CDR2 reads FYNNEI. The CDR3 sequence: CASSGLAEPRETQYF. The CDR3 bases are TGTGCCAGCAGCGGACTAGCGGAACCCCGAGAGACCCAGTACTTC.